This T cell receptor (beta chain) was retrieved from a study of T cell repertoires in cytomegalovirus infection. In the study overall: Recently identified HLA-C-restricted CMV epitopes were used, and well-studied HLA-B-restricted CMV epitopes were used as well. Public TCR beta signatures marked donors with CMV infection and the matching HLA.

One entry per CDR3 protein, called by TCRdb with MiXCR from the reads. The data contain a few hundred thousand distinct CDR3 sequences, around 40% of them singletons. About this clonotype: Its antigen remains unknown.

V shed 7 bases and J 0 bases; nucleotides not matched to a gene: 10. This CDR3 has 18 residues. From germline, CDR1 is SGHAT and CDR2 FQNNGV. Study-level points and caveats: The study found HLA-C-restricted CMV-specific TCR beta clonotypes dominating the ex vivo response.

This sequence joins TRBV11-2 and TRBJ2-1; 12 nucleotides match TRBD2. The source is a human donor in good health (CMV status not recorded). Some clones in this sample may be carry-over from other donors' samples. Sequencing was performed on cultured PBMCs, taken from culture after CMV antigen stimulation. The CDR3 sequence: CASTQGTSGPSSYNEQFF. CDR3 nucleotides: TGTGCCAGCACCCAGGGGACTAGCGGGCCTAGCTCCTACAATGAGCAGTTCTTC.